This T cell receptor (beta chain) was recorded in a study of cytomegalovirus exposure and HLA in healthy donors. Study outcomes and limitations: Further analysis was carried out later, and it showed several of the most significant clusters appearing linked to common viral pathogens. It was approximately 170 TCR beta chains that were listed as cytomegalovirus-associated.

This CDR3 comprises 17 residues. Germline V gene lookup returns CDR1 SGDLS and CDR2 YYNGEE. V was cut by 4 bases and J by 0 bases, with 14 bases left in between. A multiplex PCR was run with 60 Vbeta primers and 13 Jbeta primers. Produced via immunoSEQ multiplex PCR; TCRdb's table is partial and in-frame only. Here the sample spans some 180,000 clones, approximately 80% being singletons. Note on this clone: Its target is not known.

This TCR was sampled from a girl aged 10 to 17 in good health and CMV-seropositive. The chain uses TRBV9 and TRBJ2-6, with TRBD2 as a possible D gene (6 bases). Sequencing was carried out using PBMCs. Written as DNA, the CDR3 is TGTGCCAGCAGCTCCGGACGGGAGAACTCTGGGGCCAACGTCCTGACTTTC. It encodes CASSSGRENSGANVLTF. Variable domain in full (rest from reference TRBV9 and TRBJ2-6): DSGVTQTPKHLITATGQRVTLRCSPRSGDLSVYWYQQSLDQGLQFLIQYYNGEERAKGNILERFSAQQFPDLHSELNLSSLELGDSALYFCASSSGRENSGANVLTFGAGSRLTVL.